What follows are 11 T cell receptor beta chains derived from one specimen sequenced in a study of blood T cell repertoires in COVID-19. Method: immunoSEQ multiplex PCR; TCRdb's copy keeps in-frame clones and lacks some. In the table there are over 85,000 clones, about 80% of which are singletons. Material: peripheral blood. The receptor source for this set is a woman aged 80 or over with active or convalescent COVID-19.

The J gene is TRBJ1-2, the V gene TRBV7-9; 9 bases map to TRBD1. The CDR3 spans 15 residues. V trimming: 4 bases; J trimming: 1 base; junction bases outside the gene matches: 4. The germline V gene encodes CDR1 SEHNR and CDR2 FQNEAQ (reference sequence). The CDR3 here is CASSSWDRDNYGYTF. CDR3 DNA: TGTGCCAGCAGCTCCTGGGACAGGGATAACTATGGCTACACCTTC.

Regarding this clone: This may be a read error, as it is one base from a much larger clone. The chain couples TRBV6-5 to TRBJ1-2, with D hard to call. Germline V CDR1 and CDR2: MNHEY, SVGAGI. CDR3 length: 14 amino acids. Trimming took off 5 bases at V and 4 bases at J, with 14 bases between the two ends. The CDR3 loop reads CASSTREGRYGYTF. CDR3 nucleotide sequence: TGTGCCAGCAGTACCCGGGAAGGGCGCTATGGCTACACCTTC.

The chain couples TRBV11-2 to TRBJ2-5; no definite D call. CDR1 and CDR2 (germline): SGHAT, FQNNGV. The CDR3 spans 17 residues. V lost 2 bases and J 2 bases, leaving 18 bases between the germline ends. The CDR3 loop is CASSLLVSWQTQETQYF. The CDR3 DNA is TGTGCCAGCAGCTTATTGGTTTCGTGGCAGACACAAGAGACCCAGTACTTC.

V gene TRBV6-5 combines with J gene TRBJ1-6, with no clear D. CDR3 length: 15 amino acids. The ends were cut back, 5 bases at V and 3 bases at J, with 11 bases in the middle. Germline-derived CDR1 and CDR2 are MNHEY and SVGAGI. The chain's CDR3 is CASSQKTSYNSPLHF. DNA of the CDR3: TGTGCCAGCAGTCAAAAAACGAGCTATAATTCACCCCTCCACTTT.

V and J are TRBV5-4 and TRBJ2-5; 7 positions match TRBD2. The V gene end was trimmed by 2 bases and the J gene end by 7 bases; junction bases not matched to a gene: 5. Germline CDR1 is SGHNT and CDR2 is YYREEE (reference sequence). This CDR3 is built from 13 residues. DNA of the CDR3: TGTGCCAGCAGCTTTGAGGTAGCGGGGACCCAGTACTTC. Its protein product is CASSFEVAGTQYF.

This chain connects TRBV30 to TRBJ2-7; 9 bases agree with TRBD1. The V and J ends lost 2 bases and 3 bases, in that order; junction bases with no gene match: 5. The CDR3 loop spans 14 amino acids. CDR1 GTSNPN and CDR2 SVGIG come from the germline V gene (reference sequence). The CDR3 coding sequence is TGTGCCTGGAGTCGCGGGGGACAGGGCTACGAGCAGTACTTC. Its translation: CAWSRGGQGYEQYF.

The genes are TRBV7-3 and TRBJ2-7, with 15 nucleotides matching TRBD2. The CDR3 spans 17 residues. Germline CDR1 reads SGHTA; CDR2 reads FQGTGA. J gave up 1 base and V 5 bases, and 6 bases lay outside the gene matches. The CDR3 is CASSRSGLAGGSYEQYF. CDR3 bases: TGTGCCAGCAGCAGATCGGGACTAGCGGGAGGATCCTACGAGCAGTACTTC.

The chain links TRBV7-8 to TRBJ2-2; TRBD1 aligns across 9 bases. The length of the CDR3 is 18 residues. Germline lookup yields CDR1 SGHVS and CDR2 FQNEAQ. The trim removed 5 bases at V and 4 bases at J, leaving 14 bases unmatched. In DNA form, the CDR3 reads TGTGCCAGCAGCCCACACCGGCCGGGACAGGGATCCACCGGGGAGCTGTTTTTT. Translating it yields CASSPHRPGQGSTGELFF.

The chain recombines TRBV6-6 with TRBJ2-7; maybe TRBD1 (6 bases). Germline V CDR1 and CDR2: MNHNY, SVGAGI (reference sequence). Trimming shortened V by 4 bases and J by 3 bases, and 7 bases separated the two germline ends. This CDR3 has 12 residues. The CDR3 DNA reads TGTGCCAGCAGTTGGGACAACTACGAGCAGTACTTC. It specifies CASSWDNYEQYF.

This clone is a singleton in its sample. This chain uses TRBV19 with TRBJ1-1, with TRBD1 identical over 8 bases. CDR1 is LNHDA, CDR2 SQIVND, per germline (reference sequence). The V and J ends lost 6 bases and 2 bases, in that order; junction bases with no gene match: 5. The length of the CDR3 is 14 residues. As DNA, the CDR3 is TGTGCCAGTAGCGCCAGGGGGCTAAACACTGAAGCTTTCTTT. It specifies CASSARGLNTEAFF.

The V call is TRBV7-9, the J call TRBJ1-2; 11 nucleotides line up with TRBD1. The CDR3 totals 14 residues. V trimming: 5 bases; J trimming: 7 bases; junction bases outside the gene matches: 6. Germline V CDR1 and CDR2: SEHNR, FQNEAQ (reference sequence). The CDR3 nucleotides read TGTGCCAGCAGCCCCGAGGACAGGGGGCTTGGCTACACCTTC. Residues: CASSPEDRGLGYTF.